The entry below gives a single TCR beta chain sequence along with its context. The antigen is unknown. Noted treatment: roughly 11-day PBMC culture with coronavirus spike peptide pools or control peptides (ViraFEST assay). ViraFEST expanded antigen-specific T cells with peptide pools, then sequenced TCRs. Healthy people who got the vaccine had never had SARS-CoV-2 infection, since nucleocapsid antibodies came back negative before and after vaccination. CDR3 length equals 15 residues. Germline V lookup: CDR1 SGHTA, CDR2 FQGNSA. The germline V and J ends were trimmed by 3 bases and 3 bases, with 15 bases remaining between them. The data stem from a study of vaccination and CD4 T cells after COVID-19. The assay that was used to sequence DNA from cultured CD4+ T cells was the Oncomine TCR Beta short-read assay. From the PCR reads, TCRdb called clonotypes with MiXCR, one entry per CDR3 protein. The profile covers under 20,000 distinct CDR3 sequences, with around 40% appearing a single time and around 27% taken by the ten largest.

This specimen consisted of CD4+ T cells from blood, cultured in vitro, obtained before SARS-CoV-2 vaccination. J is TRBJ2-7 and V is TRBV7-2; TRBD2 might be the D (5 bases). This clonotype was obtained from a human donor who received a COVID-19 vaccine. The CDR3 region is CASSFTSGNNYEQYF. CDR3 in DNA: TGTGCCAGCAGCTTCACTTCCGGGAACAACTACGAGCAGTACTTC.